This T cell receptor (beta chain) was found in a study of T cell responses to AZD1222 COVID-19 vaccine. The study, taken as a whole, reports: Seropositive at baseline were only a handful of AZD1222 recipients. Clonal diversity was possibly underestimated, and the donors were mostly white British, with more females. Across the whole spike, CD4 TCRs peaked at regions 160-218 and 743-854.

A note on this clone: The target antigen is unknown.

The method was immunoSEQ multiplex PCR; TCRdb's version includes in-frame clones alone and lacks a portion of them. Of roughly 120,000 clones in the sample, 87% are singletons; the top ten hold approximately 5%. This receptor was identified in an adult in good health. The source material was peripheral blood, sampled on day 0 of AZD1222 vaccination.

The CDR3 here is CASSLAGTETQYF. As DNA, the CDR3 is TGTGCCAGCAGCTTAGCCGGGACCGAGACCCAGTACTTC. This chain connects TRBV7-2 to TRBJ2-5; tentatively, D is TRBD1 or TRBD2 (5 bases each). The CDR3 runs to 13 residues. V gave up 0 bases and J gave up 5 bases, with 7 bases separating them. The germline V gene encodes CDR1 SGHTA and CDR2 FQGNSA. Based on the CDR3 plus reference TRBV7-2 and TRBJ2-5, the full variable domain is GAGVSQSPSNKVTEKGKDVELRCDPISGHTALYWYRQSLGQGLEFLIYFQGNSAPDKSGLPSDRFSAERTGGSVSTLTIQRTQQEDSAVYLCASSLAGTETQYFGPGTRLLVL.